The 9 T cell receptor beta chains given below trace back to one sample, sequenced in a study of blood T cell repertoires in COVID-19. Data came from immunoSEQ multiplex PCR; TCRdb stores just in-frame clones and leaves some out. The repertoire includes around 99,000 clones, more than 70% of them detected once, and 4.5% to 6% sits in the top ten. Material: peripheral blood. The receptors come from a man aged 35 to 55 with active or convalescent COVID-19.

The V and J genes are TRBV19 and TRBJ2-1; TRBD2 is a possible D gene (6 bases). The CDR3 spans 15 residues. V was shortened by 6 bases and J by 4 bases, with 16 bases between the two germline ends. Germline V gives CDR1 LNHDA, CDR2 SQIVND (reference sequence). CDR3 loop: CASRGTGTAYNEQFF. DNA of the CDR3: TGTGCCAGTAGGGGGACCGGGACTGCTTACAATGAGCAGTTCTTC.

The V gene is TRBV28, the J gene TRBJ2-1, with a possible D match to TRBD2 (6 bases). The CDR3 runs to 13 residues. The V gene lost 6 bases and the J gene lost 12 bases, with 18 bases spanning the gap. Per the germline V gene, CDR1 is MDHEN and CDR2 is SYDVKM. As DNA, the CDR3 is TGTGCCAGCAGCCTCACTTGGGTTAGCGGGCAGTTCTTC. Protein sequence: CASSLTWVSGQFF.

V and J are TRBV5-1 and TRBJ1-2; TRBD1 aligns across 7 bases. Unmatched junction bases numbered 13, after V lost 6 bases and J lost 2 bases. This CDR3 spans 16 amino acids. Germline CDR1 reads SGHRS; CDR2 reads YFSETQ. The CDR3 region has the DNA TGCGCCAGCACCACCGAGGCAGGGGGACACAACTATGGCTACACCTTC. Its translation: CASTTEAGGHNYGYTF.

This clone appeared once. This chain links TRBV30 with TRBJ2-1, with TRBD2 matching 12 bases. The CDR3 is made up of 13 amino acids. Losses at the gene ends were 7 bases for V and 9 bases for J; bases not matched to a gene: 7. From germline, CDR1 is GTSNPN and CDR2 SVGIG (reference sequence). The CDR3 nucleotides are TGTGCCTACCTAGCGGGAGGGCCGCCTGAGCAGTTCTTC. Protein sequence: CAYLAGGPPEQFF.

The chain recombines TRBV5-8 with TRBJ2-1, with D perhaps TRBD2 (5 bases). Trimming removed 0 bases from V and 2 bases from J, with 12 bases in between. The germline V gene encodes CDR1 SGHTS and CDR2 YDEGEE. CDR3 length: 16 residues. Here the CDR3 DNA reads TGTGCCAGCAGCTTGGTTAGAGGGAACACCTACAATGAGCAGTTCTTC. This sequence encodes CASSLVRGNTYNEQFF.

This chain joins TRBV18 and TRBJ1-1, with no clear D. This CDR3 contains 13 residues. Germline V lookup: CDR1 KGHSH, CDR2 LQKENI. Trimming removed 6 bases at V and 4 bases at J, with 12 bases between. The CDR3 region has the DNA TGTGCCAGCTCGAGAGACAAGCTCACTGAAGCTTTCTTT. It specifies CASSRDKLTEAFF.

This clone was counted once. V is TRBV10-1 and J is TRBJ1-5; 7 nucleotides line up with TRBD1. CDR3 length: 15 amino acids. Germline-derived CDR1 and CDR2 are WNHNN and SYGVQD (reference sequence). With 6 bases clipped from V and 4 bases from J, the junction kept 9 bases outside the gene matches. CDR3 DNA: TGCGCCAGCAGCCCTACAGGGGAGTGGAATCAGCCCCAGCATTTT. This sequence encodes CASSPTGEWNQPQHF.

The chain joins TRBV12-3 or TRBV12-4 to TRBJ1-1; D call uncertain. This CDR3 region has 13 residues. V was clipped by 2 bases and J by 1 base, with 5 bases between them. CDR3 coding DNA: TGTGCCAGCAGTTTACGGTCGAACACTGAAGCTTTCTTT. Encoded protein: CASSLRSNTEAFF.

The chain recombines TRBV5-1 with TRBJ2-7, with 8 positions matching TRBD2. This CDR3 has 12 residues. Germline CDR1 is SGHRS and CDR2 is YFSETQ. With V trimmed by 3 bases and J by 6 bases, 2 bases remained unmatched. CDR3 sequence (DNA): TGCGCCAGCAGCTCGGGAGGGCGCGAGCAGTACTTC. Protein product: CASSSGGREQYF.